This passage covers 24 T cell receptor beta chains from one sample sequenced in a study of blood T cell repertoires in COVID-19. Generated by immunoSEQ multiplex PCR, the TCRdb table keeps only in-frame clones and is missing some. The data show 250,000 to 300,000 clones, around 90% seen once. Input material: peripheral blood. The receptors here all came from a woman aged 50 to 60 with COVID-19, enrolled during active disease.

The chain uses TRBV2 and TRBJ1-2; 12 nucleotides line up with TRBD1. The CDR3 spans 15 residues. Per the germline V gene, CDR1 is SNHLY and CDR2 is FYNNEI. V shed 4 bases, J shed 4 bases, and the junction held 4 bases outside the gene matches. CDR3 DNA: TGTGCCAGCAGTGGGGGACAGGGGGCAGGCTATGGCTACACCTTC. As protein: CASSGGQGAGYGYTF.

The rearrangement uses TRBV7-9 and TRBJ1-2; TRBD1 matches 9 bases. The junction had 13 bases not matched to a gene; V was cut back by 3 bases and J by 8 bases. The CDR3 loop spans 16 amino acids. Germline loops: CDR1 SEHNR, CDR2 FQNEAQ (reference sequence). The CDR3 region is CASSLDSGQGRRGYTF. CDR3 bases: TGTGCCAGCAGCTTGGACTCGGGACAGGGAAGACGGGGCTACACCTTC.

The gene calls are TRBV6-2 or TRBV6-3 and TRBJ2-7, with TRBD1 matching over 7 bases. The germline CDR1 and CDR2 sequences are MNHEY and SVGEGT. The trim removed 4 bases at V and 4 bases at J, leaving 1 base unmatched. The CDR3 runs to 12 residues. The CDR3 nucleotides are TGTGCCAGCAGTTCACAGGGGTACGAGCAGTACTTC. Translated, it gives CASSSQGYEQYF.

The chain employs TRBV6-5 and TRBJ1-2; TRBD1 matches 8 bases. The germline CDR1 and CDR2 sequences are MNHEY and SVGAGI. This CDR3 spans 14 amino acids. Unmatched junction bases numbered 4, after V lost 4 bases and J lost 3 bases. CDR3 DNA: TGTGCCAGCAGTTGGGGACAGGTCCACTATGGCTACACCTTC. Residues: CASSWGQVHYGYTF.

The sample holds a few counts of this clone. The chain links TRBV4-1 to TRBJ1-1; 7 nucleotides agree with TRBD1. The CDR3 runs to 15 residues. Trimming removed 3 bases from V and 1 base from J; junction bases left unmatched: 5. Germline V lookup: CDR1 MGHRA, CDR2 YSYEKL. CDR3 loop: CASSQGQWENTEAFF. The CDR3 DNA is TGCGCCAGCAGCCAGGGACAGTGGGAGAACACTGAAGCTTTCTTT.

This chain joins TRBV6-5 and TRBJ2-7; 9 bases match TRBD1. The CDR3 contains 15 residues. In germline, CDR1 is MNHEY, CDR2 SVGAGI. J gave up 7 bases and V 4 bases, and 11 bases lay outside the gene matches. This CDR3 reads CASSFSGQGLREQYF. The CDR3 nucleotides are TGTGCCAGCAGTTTCTCGGGACAGGGTTTAAGGGAGCAGTACTTC.

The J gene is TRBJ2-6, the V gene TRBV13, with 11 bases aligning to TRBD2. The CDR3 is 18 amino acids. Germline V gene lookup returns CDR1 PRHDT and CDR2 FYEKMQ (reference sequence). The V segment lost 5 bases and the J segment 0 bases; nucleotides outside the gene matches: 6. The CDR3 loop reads CASSPGGLADSGANVLTF. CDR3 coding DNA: TGTGCCAGCAGCCCCGGGGGACTAGCGGACTCTGGGGCCAACGTCCTGACTTTC.

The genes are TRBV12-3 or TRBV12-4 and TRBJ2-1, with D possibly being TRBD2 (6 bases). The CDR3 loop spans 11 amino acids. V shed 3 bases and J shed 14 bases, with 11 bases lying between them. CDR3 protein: CASSFRELEFF. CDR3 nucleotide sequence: TGTGCCAGCAGTTTCCGGGAGCTCGAGTTCTTC.

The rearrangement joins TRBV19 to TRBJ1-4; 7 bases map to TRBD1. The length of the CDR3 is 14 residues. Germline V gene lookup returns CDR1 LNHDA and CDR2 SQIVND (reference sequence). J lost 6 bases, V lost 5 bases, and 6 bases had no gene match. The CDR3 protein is CASSLRGGDEKLFF. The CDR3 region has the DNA TGTGCCAGTAGTCTCCGAGGGGGCGATGAAAAACTGTTTTTT. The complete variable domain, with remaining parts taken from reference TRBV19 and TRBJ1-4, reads DGGITQSPKYLFRKEGQNVTLSCEQNLNHDAMYWYRQDPGQGLRLIYYSQIVNDFQKGDIAEGYSVSREKKESFPLTVTSAQKNPTAFYLCASSLRGGDEKLFFGSGTQLSVL.

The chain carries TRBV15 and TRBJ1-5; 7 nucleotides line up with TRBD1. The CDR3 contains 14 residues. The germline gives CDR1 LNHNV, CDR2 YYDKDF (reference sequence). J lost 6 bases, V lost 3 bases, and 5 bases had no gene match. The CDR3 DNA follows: TGTGCCACCAGCAGTGGACAGGTTGGTCAGCCCCAGCATTTT. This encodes CATSSGQVGQPQHF.

The CDR3 sequence: CASGLVLADIYNEQFF. The CDR3 DNA reads TGTGCTAGTGGTTTGGTGCTAGCGGATATCTACAATGAGCAGTTCTTC. The rearrangement links TRBV12-5 to TRBJ2-1; 7 nucleotides match TRBD2. Germline loops: CDR1 LGHNT, CDR2 FRNRAP. The CDR3 loop spans 16 amino acids. V shed 0 bases, J shed 3 bases, and the junction held 5 bases outside the gene matches.

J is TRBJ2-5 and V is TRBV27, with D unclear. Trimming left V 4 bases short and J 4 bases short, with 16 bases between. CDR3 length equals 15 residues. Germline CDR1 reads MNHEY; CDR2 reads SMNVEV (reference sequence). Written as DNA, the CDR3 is TGTGCCAGCAGTTCAATCGGAGCGTCTGGAGAGACCCAGTACTTC. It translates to CASSSIGASGETQYF.

CDR3 DNA: TGTGCCAGCAGTCAAAGCGGGAGGGTCACAGATACGCAGTATTTT. It specifies CASSQSGRVTDTQYF. The genes are TRBV6-5 and TRBJ2-3; 10 positions agree with TRBD2. The CDR3 is made up of 15 amino acids. V was clipped by 5 bases and J by 2 bases; unmatched bases: 4. Germline assignment: CDR1 MNHEY and CDR2 SVGAGI.

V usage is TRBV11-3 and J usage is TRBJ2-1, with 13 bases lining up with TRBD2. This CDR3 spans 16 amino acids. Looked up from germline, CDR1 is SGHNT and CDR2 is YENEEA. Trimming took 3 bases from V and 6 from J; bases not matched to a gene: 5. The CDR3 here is CASSFSGLAGSNEQFF. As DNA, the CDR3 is TGTGCCAGCAGCTTCTCGGGACTAGCGGGATCCAATGAGCAGTTCTTC.

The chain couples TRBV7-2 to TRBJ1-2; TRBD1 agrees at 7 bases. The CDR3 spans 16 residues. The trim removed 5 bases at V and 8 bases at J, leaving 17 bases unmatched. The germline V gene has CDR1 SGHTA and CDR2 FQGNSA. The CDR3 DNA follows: TGTGCCAGCAGCCGCGGATCGCAGGGGGGCCCGAGGGGCTACACCTTC. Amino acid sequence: CASSRGSQGGPRGYTF.

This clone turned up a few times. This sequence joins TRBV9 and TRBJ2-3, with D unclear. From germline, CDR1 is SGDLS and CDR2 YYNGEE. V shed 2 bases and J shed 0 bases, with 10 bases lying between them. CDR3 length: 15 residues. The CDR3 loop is CASSVGQASTDTQYF. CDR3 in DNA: TGTGCCAGCAGCGTTGGGCAGGCAAGCACAGATACGCAGTATTTT.

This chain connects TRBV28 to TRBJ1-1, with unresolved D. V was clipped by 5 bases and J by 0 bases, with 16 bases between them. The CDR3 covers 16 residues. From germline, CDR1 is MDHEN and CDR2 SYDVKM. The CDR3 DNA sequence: TGTGCCAGCAGTCGCAGAACAGTCCGGATGAACACTGAAGCTTTCTTT. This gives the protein CASSRRTVRMNTEAFF.

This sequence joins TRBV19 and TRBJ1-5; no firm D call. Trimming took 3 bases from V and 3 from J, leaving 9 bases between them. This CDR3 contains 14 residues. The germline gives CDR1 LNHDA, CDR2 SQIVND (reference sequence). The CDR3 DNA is TGTGCCAGTAGTATGAGAGGGAACAATCAGCCCCAGCATTTT. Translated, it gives CASSMRGNNQPQHF.

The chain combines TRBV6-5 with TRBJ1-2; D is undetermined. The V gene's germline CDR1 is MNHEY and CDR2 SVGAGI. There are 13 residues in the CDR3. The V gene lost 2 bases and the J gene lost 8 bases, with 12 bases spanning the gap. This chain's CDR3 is CASSYDESGGYTF. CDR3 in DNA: TGTGCCAGCAGTTACGACGAGTCAGGCGGCTACACCTTC.

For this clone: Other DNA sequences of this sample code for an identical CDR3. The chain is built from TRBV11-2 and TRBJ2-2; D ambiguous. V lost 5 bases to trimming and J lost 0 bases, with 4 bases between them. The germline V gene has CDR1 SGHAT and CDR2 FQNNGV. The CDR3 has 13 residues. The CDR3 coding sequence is TGTGCCAGCAGCCCAACGAACACCGGGGAGCTGTTTTTT. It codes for CASSPTNTGELFF.

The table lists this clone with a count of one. The CDR3 nucleotides read TGTGCCAGCAGTGAAGCGCTTTACCGGAGCTCCTACGAGCAGTACTTC. Amino acid sequence: CASSEALYRSSYEQYF. The V gene is TRBV6-1, the J gene TRBJ2-7; D not certain. The CDR3 is 16 amino acids. Between the trimmed V and J ends, which lost 0 bases and 0 bases, there was a span of 12 bases. The germline CDR1 and CDR2 sequences are MNHNS and SASEGT.

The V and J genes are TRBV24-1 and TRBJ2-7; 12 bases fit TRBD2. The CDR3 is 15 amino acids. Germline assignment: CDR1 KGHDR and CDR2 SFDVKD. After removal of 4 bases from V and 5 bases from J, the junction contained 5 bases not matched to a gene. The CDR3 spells CATSDSGTSGHEQYF. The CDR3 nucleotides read TGTGCCACCAGTGACTCCGGGACTAGCGGGCACGAGCAGTACTTC.

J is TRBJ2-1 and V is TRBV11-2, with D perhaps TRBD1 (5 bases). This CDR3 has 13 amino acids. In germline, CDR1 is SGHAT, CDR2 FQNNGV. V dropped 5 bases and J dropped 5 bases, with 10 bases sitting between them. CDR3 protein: CASSLRVDNEQFF. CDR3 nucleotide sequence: TGTGCCAGCAGCCTCAGGGTTGACAATGAGCAGTTCTTC.

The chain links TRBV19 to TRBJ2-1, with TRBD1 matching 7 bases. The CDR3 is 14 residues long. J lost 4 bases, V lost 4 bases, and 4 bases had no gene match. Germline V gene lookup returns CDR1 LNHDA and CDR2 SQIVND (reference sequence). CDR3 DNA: TGTGCCAGTAGTAATAGGGGGCAGTACAATGAGCAGTTCTTC. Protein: CASSNRGQYNEQFF.